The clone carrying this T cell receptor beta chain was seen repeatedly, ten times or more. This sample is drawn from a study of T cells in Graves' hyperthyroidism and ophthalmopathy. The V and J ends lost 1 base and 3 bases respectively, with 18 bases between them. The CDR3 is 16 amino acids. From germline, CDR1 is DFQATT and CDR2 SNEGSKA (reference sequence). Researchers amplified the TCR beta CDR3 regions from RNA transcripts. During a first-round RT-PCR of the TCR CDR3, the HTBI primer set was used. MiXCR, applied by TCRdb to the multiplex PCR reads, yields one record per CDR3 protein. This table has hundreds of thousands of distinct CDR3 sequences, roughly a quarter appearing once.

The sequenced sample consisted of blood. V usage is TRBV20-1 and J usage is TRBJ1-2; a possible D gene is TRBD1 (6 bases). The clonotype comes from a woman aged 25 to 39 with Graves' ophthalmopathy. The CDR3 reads CSARVRDIGDYYGYTF. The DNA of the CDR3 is TGCAGTGCTAGAGTTCGGGACATTGGGGACTACTATGGCTACACCTTC.